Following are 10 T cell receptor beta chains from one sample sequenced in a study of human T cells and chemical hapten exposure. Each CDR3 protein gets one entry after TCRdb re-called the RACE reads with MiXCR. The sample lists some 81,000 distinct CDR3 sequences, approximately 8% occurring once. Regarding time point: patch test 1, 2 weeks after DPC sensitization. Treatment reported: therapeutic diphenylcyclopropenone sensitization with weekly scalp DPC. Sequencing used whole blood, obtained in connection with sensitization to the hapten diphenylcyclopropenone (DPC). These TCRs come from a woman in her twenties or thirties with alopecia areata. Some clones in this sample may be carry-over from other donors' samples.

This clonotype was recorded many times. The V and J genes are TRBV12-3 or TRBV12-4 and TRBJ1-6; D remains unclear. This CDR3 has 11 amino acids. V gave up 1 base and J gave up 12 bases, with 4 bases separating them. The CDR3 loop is CASSLGIPLHF. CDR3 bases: TGTGCCAGCAGTTTAGGAATACCCCTCCACTTT.

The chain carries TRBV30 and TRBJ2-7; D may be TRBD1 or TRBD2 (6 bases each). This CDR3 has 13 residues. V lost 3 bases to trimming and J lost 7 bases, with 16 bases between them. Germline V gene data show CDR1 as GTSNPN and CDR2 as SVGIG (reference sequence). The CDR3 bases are TGTGCCTGGAGGGGGGGCTACCTAGGAGAGCAGTACTTC. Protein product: CAWRGGYLGEQYF.

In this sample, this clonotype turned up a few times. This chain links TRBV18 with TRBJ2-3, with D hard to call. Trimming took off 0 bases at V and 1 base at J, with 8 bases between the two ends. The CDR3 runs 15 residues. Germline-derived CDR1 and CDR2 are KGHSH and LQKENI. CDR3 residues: CASSPPTLRTDTQYF. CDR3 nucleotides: TGTGCCAGCTCACCACCAACGCTGCGCACAGATACGCAGTATTTT.

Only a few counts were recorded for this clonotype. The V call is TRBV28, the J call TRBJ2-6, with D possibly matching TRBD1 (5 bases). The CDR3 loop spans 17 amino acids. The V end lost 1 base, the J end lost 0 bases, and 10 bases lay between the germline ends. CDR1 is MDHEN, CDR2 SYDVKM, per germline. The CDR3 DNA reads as TGTGCCAGCAGTTTATTGGGGCCCTCCTCTGGGGCCAACGTCCTGACTTTC. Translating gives CASSLLGPSSGANVLTF.

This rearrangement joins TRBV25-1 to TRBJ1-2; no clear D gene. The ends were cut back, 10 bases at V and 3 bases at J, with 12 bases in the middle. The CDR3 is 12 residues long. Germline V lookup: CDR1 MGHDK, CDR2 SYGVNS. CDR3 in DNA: TGTGCCACCACCGGGGTGGACTATGGCTACACCTTC. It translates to CATTGVDYGYTF.

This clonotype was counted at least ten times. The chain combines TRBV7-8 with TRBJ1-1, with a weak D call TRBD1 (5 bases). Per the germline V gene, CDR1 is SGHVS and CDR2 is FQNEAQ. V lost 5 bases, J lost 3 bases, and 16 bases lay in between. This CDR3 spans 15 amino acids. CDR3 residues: CASSPLQGEDTEAFF. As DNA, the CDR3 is TGTGCCAGCAGCCCCCTTCAGGGTGAGGACACTGAAGCTTTCTTT.

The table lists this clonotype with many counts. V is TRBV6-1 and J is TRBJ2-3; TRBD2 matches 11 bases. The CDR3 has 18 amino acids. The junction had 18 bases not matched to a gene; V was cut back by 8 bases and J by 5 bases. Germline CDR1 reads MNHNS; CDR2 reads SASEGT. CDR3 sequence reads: CASPQPSSGGPREDTQYF. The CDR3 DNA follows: TGTGCCAGCCCCCAACCGTCTAGCGGGGGGCCGAGGGAAGATACGCAGTATTTT.

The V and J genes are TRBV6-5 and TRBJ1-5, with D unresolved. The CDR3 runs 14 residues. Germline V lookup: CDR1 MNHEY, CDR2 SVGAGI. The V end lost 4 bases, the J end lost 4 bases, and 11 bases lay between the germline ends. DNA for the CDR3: TGTGCCAGCAGTTCGTGGGAGGGTAATCAGCCCCAGCATTTT. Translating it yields CASSSWEGNQPQHF.

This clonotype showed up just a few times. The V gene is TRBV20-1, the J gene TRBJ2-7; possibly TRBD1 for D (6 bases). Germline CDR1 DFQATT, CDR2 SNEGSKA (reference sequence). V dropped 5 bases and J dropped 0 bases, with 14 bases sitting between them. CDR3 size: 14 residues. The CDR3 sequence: CSAYSDRSSYEQYF. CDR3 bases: TGCAGTGCTTACTCGGACAGAAGCTCCTACGAGCAGTACTTC.

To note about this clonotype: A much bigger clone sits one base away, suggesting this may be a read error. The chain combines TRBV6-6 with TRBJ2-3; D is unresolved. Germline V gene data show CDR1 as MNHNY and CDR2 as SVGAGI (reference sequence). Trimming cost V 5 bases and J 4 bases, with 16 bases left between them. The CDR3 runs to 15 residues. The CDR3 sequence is CASSHRAPDSDTQYF. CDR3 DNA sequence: TGTGCCAGCAGTCACCGGGCTCCCGACTCAGATACGCAGTATTTT.